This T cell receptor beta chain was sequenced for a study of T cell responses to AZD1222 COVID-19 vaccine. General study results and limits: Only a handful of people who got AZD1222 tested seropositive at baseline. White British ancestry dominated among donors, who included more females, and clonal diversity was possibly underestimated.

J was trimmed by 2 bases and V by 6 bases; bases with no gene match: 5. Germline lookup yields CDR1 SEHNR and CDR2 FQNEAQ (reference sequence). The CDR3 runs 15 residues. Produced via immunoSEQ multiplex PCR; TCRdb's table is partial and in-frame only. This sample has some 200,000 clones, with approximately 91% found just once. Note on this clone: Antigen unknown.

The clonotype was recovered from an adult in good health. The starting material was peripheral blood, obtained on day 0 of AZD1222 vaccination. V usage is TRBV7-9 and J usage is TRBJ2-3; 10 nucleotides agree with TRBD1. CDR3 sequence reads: CASRPTGGPTDTQYF. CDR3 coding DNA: TGTGCCAGCAGGCCGACAGGGGGCCCCACAGATACGCAGTATTTT.